This passage covers 26 T cell receptor beta chains from one sample sequenced in a study of T cell responses to AZD1222 COVID-19 vaccine. Clones were read by immunoSEQ multiplex PCR, and TCRdb kept only the in-frame ones, dropping some. Of approximately 160,000 clones listed, around nine tenths are singletons. The sample was peripheral blood, taken on day 0 of AZD1222 vaccination. The receptors were gathered from an adult in good health.

This rearrangement joins TRBV6-1 to TRBJ2-5; 7 nucleotides match TRBD2. This CDR3 region has 15 residues. Trimming removed 2 bases from V and 2 bases from J; junction bases left unmatched: 5. Germline V gene lookup returns CDR1 MNHNS and CDR2 SASEGT. The CDR3 region has the DNA TGTGCCAGCAGTGAAATGGGCGGGGGACAAGAGACCCAGTACTTC. It specifies CASSEMGGGQETQYF.

The J gene is TRBJ1-3, the V gene TRBV6-5; tentative D call: TRBD1 (5 bases). The CDR3 runs 15 residues. Germline-derived CDR1 and CDR2 are MNHEY and SVGAGI. The ends were cut back, 3 bases at V and 2 bases at J, with 11 bases in the middle. CDR3 nucleotide sequence: TGTGCCAGCAGTTATGGCGGGGGGGCTGGAAACACCATATATTTT. Translated: CASSYGGGAGNTIYF.

The chain uses TRBV6-2 or TRBV6-3 and TRBJ2-5, with D possibly matching TRBD2 (5 bases). CDR3 length equals 16 residues. Germline V lookup: CDR1 MNHEY, CDR2 SVGEGT. Trimming took off 3 bases at V and 3 bases at J, with 17 bases between the two ends. Here the CDR3 reads CASSYSEGRFEETQYF. CDR3 DNA: TGTGCCAGCAGTTATAGCGAGGGCCGATTCGAAGAGACCCAGTACTTC.

The chain combines TRBV6-2 or TRBV6-3 with TRBJ2-2; D is perhaps TRBD2 (5 bases). The V end was cut by 1 base, the J end by 1 base, with 7 bases between. Germline lookup yields CDR1 MNHEY and CDR2 SVGEGT. The CDR3 is 15 amino acids. The CDR3 bases are TGTGCCAGCAGTTACTTTGAGGGGAACACCGGGGAGCTGTTTTTT. It specifies CASSYFEGNTGELFF.

The J gene is TRBJ2-2, the V gene TRBV18; D ambiguous. The CDR3 is 11 amino acids. Germline CDR1 reads KGHSH; CDR2 reads LQKENI. V was pared by 4 bases and J by 7 bases, with 4 bases between. CDR3 sequence: CASSRNGELFF. For the CDR3, the DNA is TGTGCCAGCTCACGGAACGGGGAGCTGTTTTTT. Full variable domain (missing parts from reference TRBV18 and TRBJ2-2): NAGVMQNPRHLVRRRGQEARLRCSPMKGHSHVYWYRQLPEEGLKFMVYLQKENIIDESGMPKERFSAEFPKEGPSILRIQQVVRGDSAAYFCASSRNGELFFGEGSRLTVL.

The chain combines TRBV18 with TRBJ2-3; D gene uncertain. Germline V CDR1 and CDR2: KGHSH, LQKENI. The CDR3 sequence is 15 residues long. Deletions cut 1 base from V and 6 bases from J, with 14 bases between. CDR3 nucleotides: TGTGCCAGCTCACCACTGGGGTCTTTCTTGGATACGCAGTATTTT. Translation gives CASSPLGSFLDTQYF.

The J gene is TRBJ1-5, the V gene TRBV9; TRBD1 aligns across 7 bases. Germline assignment: CDR1 SGDLS and CDR2 YYNGEE. CDR3 length: 15 amino acids. Unmatched junction bases numbered 14, after V lost 10 bases and J lost 4 bases. The DNA of the CDR3 is TGTGCCGGGAGGGGACAGTCCGCCCCGAATCAGCCCCAGCATTTT. Amino acids: CAGRGQSAPNQPQHF.

This chain links TRBV5-6 with TRBJ1-5; D possibly corresponds to TRBD1 (6 bases). Germline-derived CDR1 and CDR2 are SGHDT and YYEEEE. V gave up 3 bases and J gave up 1 base, with 11 bases separating them. The CDR3 sequence is 15 residues long. The CDR3 here is CASSSGESSNQPQHF. The CDR3 region has the DNA TGTGCCAGCAGCTCAGGGGAATCAAGCAATCAGCCCCAGCATTTT.

The chain links TRBV5-6 to TRBJ1-5, with TRBD1 matching over 7 bases. V lost 2 bases to trimming and J lost 2 bases; unmatched junction nucleotides: 7. The CDR3 totals 16 residues. Germline V lookup: CDR1 SGHDT, CDR2 YYEEEE. The CDR3 region is CASSFKRGRGNQPQHF. The CDR3 coding sequence is TGTGCCAGCAGCTTTAAGAGGGGGCGAGGCAATCAGCCCCAGCATTTT.

The rearrangement uses TRBV21-1 and TRBJ1-1. TRBV21-1 is shown as a pseudogene. This CDR3 is 17 amino acids long. The CDR3, as DNA: TGTGCCAGCAGCAAAGGGTCGCGGGGGATAGGAAACACTGAAGCTTTCTTT. Translation: CASSKGSRGIGNTEAFF.

The rearrangement joins TRBV9 to TRBJ2-3; D remains unclear. The CDR3 extends over 13 amino acids. In germline, CDR1 is SGDLS, CDR2 YYNGEE. The V and J ends lost 3 bases and 2 bases respectively, with 7 bases between them. In nucleotides, the CDR3 is TGTGCCAGCAGCGCCTACGACACAGATACGCAGTATTTT. Its protein product is CASSAYDTDTQYF.

The CDR3 protein is CASSPDRGPSAAGYTF. DNA of the CDR3: TGTGCCAGCAGCCCAGACAGGGGGCCCTCGGCGGCCGGCTACACCTTC. This rearrangement joins TRBV11-2 to TRBJ1-2, with 10 bases that match TRBD1. Unmatched junction bases numbered 14, after V lost 5 bases and J lost 8 bases. CDR3 size: 16 residues. CDR1 is SGHAT and CDR2 is FQNNGV in the germline V gene.

The CDR3, as DNA: TGTGCCACCAGCAGAGATCAAATTGCTAGTGGAGGGGGATGGCAAGAGACCCAGTACTTC. It codes for CATSRDQIASGGGWQETQYF. The rearrangement joins TRBV15 to TRBJ2-5, with D perhaps given as TRBD1 or TRBD2 (6 bases each). Germline V gene sequence: CDR1 LNHNV, CDR2 YYDKDF (reference sequence). This CDR3 has 20 amino acids. V gave up 0 bases and J gave up 2 bases, with 25 bases separating them.

The count of this clone is one. This chain uses TRBV7-3 with TRBJ2-5; D is unclear. Germline assignment: CDR1 SGHTA and CDR2 FQGTGA. Deletions cut 3 bases from V and 1 base from J, with 6 bases between. The CDR3 runs 13 residues. CDR3 sequence (DNA): TGTGCCAGCAGCTTTGGCCGCCAAGAGACCCAGTACTTC. Amino acid sequence: CASSFGRQETQYF.

The chain combines TRBV7-3 with TRBJ2-5; 10 bases map to TRBD2. Germline V gene data show CDR1 as SGHTA and CDR2 as FQGTGA. There are 14 residues in the CDR3. Germline trimming cut 8 bases from V and 7 bases from J; bases unmatched to any gene: 10. DNA for the CDR3: TGTGCCAGCCAGGATAGCGGGGGGCTGGCGACCCAGTACTTC. This encodes CASQDSGGLATQYF.

The rearrangement links TRBV3-1 (or the pseudogene TRBV3-2) to TRBJ1-1; 9 bases match TRBD1. CDR3 length equals 14 residues. Germline assignment: CDR1 LGHDT and CDR2 YNNKEL (reference sequence). V lost 3 bases to trimming and J lost 5 bases; unmatched junction nucleotides: 4. Here the CDR3 reads CASSQGQGSTEAFF. CDR3 DNA: TGTGCCAGCAGCCAGGGACAGGGTTCGACTGAAGCTTTCTTT.

The chain uses TRBV5-6 and TRBJ2-5; D remains unclear. Germline V lookup: CDR1 SGHDT, CDR2 YYEEEE. There are 11 residues in the CDR3. Between the trimmed V and J ends, which lost 2 bases and 5 bases, there was a span of 4 bases. CDR3 sequence: CASSFGETQYF. CDR3 in DNA: TGTGCCAGCAGCTTCGGGGAGACCCAGTACTTC. Variable domain in full (rest from reference TRBV5-6 and TRBJ2-5): DAGVTQSPTHLIKTRGQQVTLRCSPKSGHDTVSWYQQALGQGPQFIFQYYEEEERQRGNFPDRFSGHQFPNYSSELNVNALLLGDSALYLCASSFGETQYFGPGTRLLVL.

The chain combines TRBV10-3 with TRBJ2-7; 9 bases agree with TRBD1. The CDR3 runs to 15 residues. Germline CDR1 reads ENHRY; CDR2 reads SYGVKD. With 6 bases clipped from V and 0 bases from J, the junction kept 6 bases outside the gene matches. The CDR3 coding sequence is TGTGCCATCAGGCCCGGGACAGGGAGCTCCTACGAGCAGTACTTC. It translates to CAIRPGTGSSYEQYF.

This chain links TRBV5-5 with TRBJ1-1; D call uncertain. From germline, CDR1 is SGHKS and CDR2 YYEKEE (reference sequence). The CDR3 runs 12 residues. V lost 4 bases and J lost 3, with 7 bases in between. The CDR3 DNA follows: TGTGCCAGCAGCCCCTCTTACACTGAAGCTTTCTTT. It translates to CASSPSYTEAFF. The full variable domain, rest sourced from reference TRBV5-5 and TRBJ1-1, is DAGVTQSPTHLIKTRGQQVTLRCSPISGHKSVSWYQQVLGQGPQFIFQYYEKEERGRGNFPDRFSARQFPNYSSELNVNALLLGDSALYLCASSPSYTEAFFGQGTRLTVV.

The V call is TRBV2, the J call TRBJ1-2; TRBD1 matches at 7 bases. CDR1 is SNHLY and CDR2 is FYNNEI in the germline V gene. The CDR3 has 14 amino acids. V dropped 6 bases and J dropped 2; count of bases not matched to a gene: 6. The chain's CDR3 is CASSVTGSNYGYTF. CDR3 nucleotides: TGTGCCAGCAGCGTGACAGGGAGCAACTATGGCTACACCTTC.

This rearrangement joins TRBV6-4 to TRBJ1-1; D uncertain. Trimming removed 6 bases at V and 3 bases at J, with 11 bases between. The CDR3 consists of 13 residues. CDR1 is MRHNA, CDR2 SNTAGT, per germline. The CDR3 bases are TGTGCCAGCAGCCCTGAGATGGACACTGAAGCTTTCTTT. It is translated as CASSPEMDTEAFF.

The chain is built from TRBV7-9 and TRBJ2-4; D not resolved. The germline gives CDR1 SEHNR, CDR2 FQNEAQ (reference sequence). The CDR3 spans 15 residues. Trimming took off 3 bases at V and 0 bases at J, with 9 bases between the two ends. CDR3 protein: CASSFSEIAKNIQYF. The CDR3, as DNA: TGTGCCAGCAGCTTTTCGGAGATAGCCAAAAACATTCAGTACTTC.

The chain has TRBV4-2 and TRBJ2-3; the D gene is possibly TRBD2 (7 bases). This CDR3 contains 20 residues. Germline values: CDR1 LGHNA, CDR2 YNFKEQ. The germline V and J ends were trimmed by 0 bases and 4 bases, with 26 bases remaining between them. Here the CDR3 reads CASSQDILTGAGASPDTQYF. The DNA of the CDR3 is TGTGCCAGCAGCCAAGATATCTTAACCGGGGCGGGGGCCTCCCCAGATACGCAGTATTTT.

The chain has TRBV29-1 and TRBJ2-7, with D possibly matching TRBD1 (5 bases). The CDR3 is made up of 12 amino acids. Between the trimmed V and J ends, which lost 3 bases and 1 base, there was a span of 7 bases. CDR1 SQVTM and CDR2 ANQGSEA come from the germline V gene. Here the CDR3 reads CSVEQGSYEQYF. The CDR3 nucleotides are TGCAGCGTTGAGCAGGGTTCCTACGAGCAGTACTTC.

This clone has a count of ten or more. The genes are TRBV14 and TRBJ2-7; either TRBD1 or TRBD2 may fit D (5 bases each). This CDR3 is built from 14 residues. Between the trimmed V and J ends, which lost 4 bases and 0 bases, there was a span of 10 bases. Germline CDR1 reads SGHDN; CDR2 reads FVKESK. For the CDR3, the DNA is TGTGCCAGCAGCCTCGGGACCTTCTCCTACGAGCAGTACTTC. Translated, it gives CASSLGTFSYEQYF. Using reference TRBV14 and TRBJ2-7 for the parts outside the CDR3, the full variable domain is EAGVTQFPSHSVIEKGQTVTLRCDPISGHDNLYWYRRVMGKEIKFLLHFVKESKQDESGMPNNRFLAERTGGTYSTLKVQPAELEDSGVYFCASSLGTFSYEQYFGPGTRLTVT.

This chain joins TRBV14 and TRBJ2-7; D is undetermined. Germline values: CDR1 SGHDN, CDR2 FVKESK. V was clipped by 4 bases and J by 0 bases, with 13 bases between them. This CDR3 is 15 amino acids long. For the CDR3, the DNA is TGTGCCAGCAGCCGGGATGAAGGCATCTCCTACGAGCAGTACTTC. The encoded protein is CASSRDEGISYEQYF.